This TCR beta chain was sequenced for a study of STAT3 mutations in large granular lymphocyte leukemia. On the study more broadly: Among longitudinally sequenced T-LGLL patients, roughly half had canonical activating STAT3 mutations detected.

Data came from immunoSEQ multiplex PCR; TCRdb stores just in-frame clones and leaves some out. In the table there are about 12,000 clones, more than 75% of which are singletons. V was pared by 4 bases and J by 1 base, with 11 bases between. From germline, CDR1 is KGHSH and CDR2 LQKENI. This CDR3 is built from 15 residues. Concerning this clone itself: Its antigen is still unknown.

Study outcomes and limitations: Some patients had persisting codominant clonotypes that could mask small clones. In T-cell large granular lymphocyte leukemia, about half of patients showed multiple immunodominant subclonotypes. Treatment regimens differed across patients between samplings. Some patients had dominant TCR clones larger than their STAT3 mutant burden.

This rearrangement joins TRBV18 to TRBJ1-5, with D possibly matching TRBD1 (6 bases). Material for sequencing was peripheral blood mononuclear cells. The receptor's source is a man in his 60s with T-cell large granular lymphocyte leukemia. Some clones in this sample may be carry-over from other donors' samples. The CDR3 spells CASSQTGSSNQPQHF. The DNA for the CDR3 is TGTGCCAGCTCACAAACAGGGTCCAGCAATCAGCCCCAGCATTTT.